The clone carrying this T cell receptor beta chain was counted many times. Its antigen is unknown. The entry originates in a study of T-cell memory formation after mild COVID-19. Germline V gene lookup returns CDR1 SEHNR and CDR2 FQNEAQ (reference sequence). Trimming left V 1 base short and J 4 bases short, with 11 bases between. The CDR3 spans 15 residues. Overall study findings and caveats: Prior to infection, memory already included some responding clones, suggesting cross-reactive memory joined. For contracting clones, CD4+ ones sat mainly in CM and EM, CD8+ in EMRA.

A 5'RACE reaction primed in the constant segment made cDNA libraries of TCR alpha and TCR beta, and these carried sample barcodes and UMIs. TCRdb re-derived calls from the 5' RACE reads in MiXCR, one entry per CDR3 protein. The sample carries around 510,000 distinct CDR3 sequences, less than 25% recorded once. The sequence derives from an adult woman who had mild COVID-19 (a few samples of this study predate the infection). Cell type and time point are not known. V is TRBV7-9 and J is TRBJ2-1, with D perhaps matching TRBD1 (6 bases). The sequenced sample consisted of PBMCs or a T cell subset sorted from them (not recorded which). In nucleotides, the CDR3 is TGTGCCAGCAGCTTAGTACTCGGGACATACAATGAGCAGTTCTTC. Encoded protein: CASSLVLGTYNEQFF. Full variable domain (outside the CDR3, taken from reference TRBV7-9 and TRBJ2-1): DTGVSQNPRHKITKRGQNVTFRCDPISEHNRLYWYRQTLGQGPEFLTYFQNEAQLEKSRLLSDRFSAERPKGSFSTLEIQRTEQGDSAMYLCASSLVLGTYNEQFFGPGTRLTVL.